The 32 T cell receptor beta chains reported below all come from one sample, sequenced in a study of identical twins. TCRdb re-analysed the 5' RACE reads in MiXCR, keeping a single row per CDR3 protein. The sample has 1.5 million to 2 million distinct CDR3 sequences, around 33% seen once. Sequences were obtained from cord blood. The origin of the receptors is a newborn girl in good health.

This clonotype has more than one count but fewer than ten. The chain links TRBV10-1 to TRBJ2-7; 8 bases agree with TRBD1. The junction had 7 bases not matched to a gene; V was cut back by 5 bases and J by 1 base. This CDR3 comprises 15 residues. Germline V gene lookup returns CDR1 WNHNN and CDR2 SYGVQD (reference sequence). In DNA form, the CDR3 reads TGCGCCAGCAGTTCAGACAGGGGTGGGTCCTACGAGCAGTACTTC. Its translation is CASSSDRGGSYEQYF.

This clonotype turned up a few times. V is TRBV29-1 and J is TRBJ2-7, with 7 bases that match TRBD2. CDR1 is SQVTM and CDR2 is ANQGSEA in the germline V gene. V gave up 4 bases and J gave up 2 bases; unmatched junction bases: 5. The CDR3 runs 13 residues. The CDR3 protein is CSVGGGETYEQYF. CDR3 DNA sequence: TGCAGCGTTGGGGGGGGGGAGACCTACGAGCAGTACTTC.

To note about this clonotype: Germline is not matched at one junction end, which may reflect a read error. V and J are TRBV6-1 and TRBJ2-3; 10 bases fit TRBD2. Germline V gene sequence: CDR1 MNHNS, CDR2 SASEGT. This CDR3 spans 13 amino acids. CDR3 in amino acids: CASGEEASGRQYF. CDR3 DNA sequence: TGTGCCAGCGGTGAAGAGGCTAGCGGGAGGCAGTATTTT.

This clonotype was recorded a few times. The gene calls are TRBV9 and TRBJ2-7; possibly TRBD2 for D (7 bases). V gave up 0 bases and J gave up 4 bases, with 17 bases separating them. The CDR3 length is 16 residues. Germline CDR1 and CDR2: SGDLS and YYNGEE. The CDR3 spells CASSVDGGGLVYEQYF. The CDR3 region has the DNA TGTGCCAGCAGCGTAGACGGCGGGGGCCTAGTTTACGAGCAGTACTTC. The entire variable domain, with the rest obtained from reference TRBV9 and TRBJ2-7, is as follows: DSGVTQTPKHLITATGQRVTLRCSPRSGDLSVYWYQQSLDQGLQFLIQYYNGEERAKGNILERFSAQQFPDLHSELNLSSLELGDSALYFCASSVDGGGLVYEQYFGPGTRLTVT.

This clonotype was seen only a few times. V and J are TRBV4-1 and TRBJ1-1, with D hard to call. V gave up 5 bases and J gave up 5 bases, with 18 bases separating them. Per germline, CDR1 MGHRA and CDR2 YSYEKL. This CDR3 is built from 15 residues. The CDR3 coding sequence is TGCGCCAGCAGCTATCTTTGGGGTACGGGGACTGAAGCTTTCTTT. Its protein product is CASSYLWGTGTEAFF.

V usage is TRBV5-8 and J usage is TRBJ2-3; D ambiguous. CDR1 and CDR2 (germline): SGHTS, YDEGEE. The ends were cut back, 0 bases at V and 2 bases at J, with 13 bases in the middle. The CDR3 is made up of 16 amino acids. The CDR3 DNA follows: TGTGCCAGCAGCTTGGCCCGGCAGATAACCACAGATACGCAGTATTTT. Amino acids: CASSLARQITTDTQYF.

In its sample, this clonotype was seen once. DNA of the CDR3: TGCAGTGCTAGAGAATTTGGGGATTCACCCCTCCACTTT. Translating it yields CSAREFGDSPLHF. The rearrangement links TRBV20-1 to TRBJ1-6; D remains ambiguous. V gave up 0 bases and J gave up 8 bases, with 8 bases separating them. Germline CDR1 DFQATT, CDR2 SNEGSKA (reference sequence). The CDR3 length is 13 residues.

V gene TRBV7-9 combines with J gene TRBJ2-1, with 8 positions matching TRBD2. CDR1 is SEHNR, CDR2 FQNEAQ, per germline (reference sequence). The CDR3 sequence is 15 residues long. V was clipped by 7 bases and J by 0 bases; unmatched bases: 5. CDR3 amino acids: CASKISGSSYNEQFF. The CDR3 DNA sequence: TGTGCCAGCAAGATAAGCGGGAGCTCCTACAATGAGCAGTTCTTC. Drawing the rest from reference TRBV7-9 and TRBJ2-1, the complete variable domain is DTGVSQNPRHKITKRGQNVTFRCDPISEHNRLYWYRQTLGQGPEFLTYFQNEAQLEKSRLLSDRFSAERPKGSFSTLEIQRTEQGDSAMYLCASKISGSSYNEQFFGPGTRLTVL.

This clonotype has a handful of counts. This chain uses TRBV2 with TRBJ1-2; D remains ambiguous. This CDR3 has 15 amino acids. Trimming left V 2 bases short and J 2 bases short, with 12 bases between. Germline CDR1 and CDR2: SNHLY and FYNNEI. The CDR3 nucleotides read TGTGCCAGCAGTGAATTGGGCGGAGAGAACTATGGCTACACCTTC. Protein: CASSELGGENYGYTF.

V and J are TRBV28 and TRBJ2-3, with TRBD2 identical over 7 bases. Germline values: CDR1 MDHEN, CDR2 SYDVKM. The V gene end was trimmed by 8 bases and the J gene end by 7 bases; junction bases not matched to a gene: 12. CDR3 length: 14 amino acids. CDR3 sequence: CASSGPGGRNTQYF. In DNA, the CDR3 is TGTGCCAGCTCTGGCCCTGGCGGGAGAAATACGCAGTATTTT.

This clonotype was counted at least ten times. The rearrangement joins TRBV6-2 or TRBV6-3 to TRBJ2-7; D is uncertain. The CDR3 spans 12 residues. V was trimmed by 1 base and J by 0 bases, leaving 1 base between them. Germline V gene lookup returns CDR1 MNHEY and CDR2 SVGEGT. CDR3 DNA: TGTGCCAGCAGTTACTTCTCCTACGAGCAGTACTTC. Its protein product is CASSYFSYEQYF.

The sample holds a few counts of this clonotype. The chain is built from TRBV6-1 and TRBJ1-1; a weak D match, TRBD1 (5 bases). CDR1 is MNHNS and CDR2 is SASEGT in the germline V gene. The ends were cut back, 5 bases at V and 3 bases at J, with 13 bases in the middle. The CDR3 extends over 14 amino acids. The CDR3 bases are TGTGCCAGCAGTCACCGGGGACTGGACACTGAAGCTTTCTTT. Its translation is CASSHRGLDTEAFF.

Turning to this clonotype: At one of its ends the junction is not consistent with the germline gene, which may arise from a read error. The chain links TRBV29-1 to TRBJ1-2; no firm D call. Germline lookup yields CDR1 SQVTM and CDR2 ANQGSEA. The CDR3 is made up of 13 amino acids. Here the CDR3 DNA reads TGCAGCGTTGGAGTGCCTCTAGGCTATGGCTGCACCTTC. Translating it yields CSVGVPLGYGCTF.

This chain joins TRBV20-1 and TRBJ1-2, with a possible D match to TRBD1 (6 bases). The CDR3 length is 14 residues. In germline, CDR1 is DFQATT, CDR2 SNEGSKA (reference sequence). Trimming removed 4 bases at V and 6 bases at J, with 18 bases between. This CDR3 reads CSAMNPGGINGYTF. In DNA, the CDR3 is TGCAGTGCTATGAATCCGGGGGGCATCAATGGCTACACCTTC.

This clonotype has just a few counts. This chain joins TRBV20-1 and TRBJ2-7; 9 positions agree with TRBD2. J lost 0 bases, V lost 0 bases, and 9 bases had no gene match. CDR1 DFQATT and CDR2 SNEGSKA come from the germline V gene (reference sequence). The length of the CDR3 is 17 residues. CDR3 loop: CSARDPKTSGSSYEQYF. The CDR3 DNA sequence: TGCAGTGCTAGAGACCCAAAGACTAGCGGAAGCTCCTACGAGCAGTACTTC.

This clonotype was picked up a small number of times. CDR3 amino acids: CSATGLAGVYF. In DNA form, the CDR3 reads TGCAGTGCTACGGGACTAGCGGGAGTGTACTTC. The V call is TRBV20-1, the J call TRBJ2-7, with TRBD2 identical over 14 bases. The CDR3 spans 11 residues. Germline CDR1 DFQATT, CDR2 SNEGSKA (reference sequence). J gave up 12 bases and V 4 bases, and 2 bases lay outside the gene matches.

Here the CDR3 reads CASSGLAGNSYNEQFF. Written as DNA, the CDR3 is TGCGCCAGCAGTGGCCTAGCGGGAAACTCCTACAATGAGCAGTTCTTC. The V call is TRBV5-1, the J call TRBJ2-1, with 9 bases matching TRBD2. This CDR3 is 16 amino acids long. The trim removed 5 bases at V and 0 bases at J, leaving 6 bases unmatched. Germline CDR1 and CDR2: SGHRS and YFSETQ. Full variable domain (outside the CDR3, taken from reference TRBV5-1 and TRBJ2-1): KAGVTQTPRYLIKTRGQQVTLSCSPISGHRSVSWYQQTPGQGLQFLFEYFSETQRNKGNFPGRFSGRQFSNSRSEMNVSTLELGDSALYLCASSGLAGNSYNEQFFGPGTRLTVL.

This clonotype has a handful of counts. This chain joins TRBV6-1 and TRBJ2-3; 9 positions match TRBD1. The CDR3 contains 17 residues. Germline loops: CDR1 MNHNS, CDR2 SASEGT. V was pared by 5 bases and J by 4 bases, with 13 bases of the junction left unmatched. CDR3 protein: CASSRDRARDAADTQYF. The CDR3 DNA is TGTGCCAGCAGTCGGGACAGGGCGAGGGATGCCGCAGATACGCAGTATTTT.

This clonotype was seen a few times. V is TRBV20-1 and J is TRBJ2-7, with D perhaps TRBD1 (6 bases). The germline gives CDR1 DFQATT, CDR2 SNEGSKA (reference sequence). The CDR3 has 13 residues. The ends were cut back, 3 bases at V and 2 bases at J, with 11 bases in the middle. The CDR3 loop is CSARGWDTYEQYF. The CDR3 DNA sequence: TGCAGTGCTAGGGGCTGGGACACCTACGAGCAGTACTTC.

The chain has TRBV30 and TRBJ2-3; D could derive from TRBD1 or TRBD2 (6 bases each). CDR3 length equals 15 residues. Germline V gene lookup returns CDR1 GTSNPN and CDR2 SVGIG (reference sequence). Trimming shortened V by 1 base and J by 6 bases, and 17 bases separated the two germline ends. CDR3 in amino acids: CAWSGTGASLDTQYF. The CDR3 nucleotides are TGTGCCTGGAGTGGAACGGGGGCCTCTCTGGATACGCAGTATTTT.

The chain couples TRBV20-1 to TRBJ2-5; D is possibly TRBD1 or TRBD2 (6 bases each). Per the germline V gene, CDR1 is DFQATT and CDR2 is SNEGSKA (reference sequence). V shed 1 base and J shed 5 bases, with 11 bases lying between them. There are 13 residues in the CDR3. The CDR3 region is CSARVYGGETQYF. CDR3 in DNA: TGCAGTGCTAGAGTCTACGGGGGCGAGACCCAGTACTTC.

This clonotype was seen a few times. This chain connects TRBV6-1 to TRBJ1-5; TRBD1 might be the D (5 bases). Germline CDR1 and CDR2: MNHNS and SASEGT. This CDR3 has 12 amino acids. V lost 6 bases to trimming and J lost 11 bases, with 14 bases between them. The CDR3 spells CASREQVTAQHF. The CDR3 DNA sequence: TGTGCCAGCAGGGAACAGGTTACGGCCCAGCATTTT.

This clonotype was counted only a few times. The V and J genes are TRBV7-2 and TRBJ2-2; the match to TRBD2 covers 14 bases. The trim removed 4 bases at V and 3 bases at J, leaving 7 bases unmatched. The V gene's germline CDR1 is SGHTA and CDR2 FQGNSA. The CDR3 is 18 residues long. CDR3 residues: CASSSGLAGASYTGELFF. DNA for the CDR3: TGTGCCAGCAGCTCGGGACTAGCGGGGGCATCTTACACCGGGGAGCTGTTTTTT.

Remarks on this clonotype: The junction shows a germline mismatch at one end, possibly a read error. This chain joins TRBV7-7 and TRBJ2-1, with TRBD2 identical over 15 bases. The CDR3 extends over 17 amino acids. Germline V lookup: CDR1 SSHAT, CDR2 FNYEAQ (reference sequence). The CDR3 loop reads CASSLAWTSGRGNEQFF. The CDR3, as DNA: TGTGCTAGCAGCTTAGCTTGGACTAGCGGGAGGGGGAATGAGCAGTTCTTC. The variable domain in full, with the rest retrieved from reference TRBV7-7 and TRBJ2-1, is GAGVSQSPRYKVTKRGQDVTLRCDPISSHATLYWYQQALGQGPEFLTYFNYEAQPDKSGLPSDRFSAERPEGSISTLTIQRTEQRDSAMYRCASSLAWTSGRGNEQFFGPGTRLTVL.

The CDR3 region has the DNA TGTGCCAGCAGTTTAGGACAAGTCCCTAGCGGGAGGGCAGAAGGGACCCAGTACTTC. The encoded protein is CASSLGQVPSGRAEGTQYF. The chain carries TRBV12-3 or TRBV12-4 and TRBJ2-7; 12 bases map to TRBD2. The end of the DNA is better explained by TRBJ2-5, so the J call may be wrong. CDR3 length equals 19 residues.

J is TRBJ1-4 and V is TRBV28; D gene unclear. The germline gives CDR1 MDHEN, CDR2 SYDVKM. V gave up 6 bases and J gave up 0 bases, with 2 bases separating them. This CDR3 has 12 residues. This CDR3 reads CASRTTNEKLFF. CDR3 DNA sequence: TGTGCCAGCAGAACAACTAATGAAAAACTGTTTTTT.

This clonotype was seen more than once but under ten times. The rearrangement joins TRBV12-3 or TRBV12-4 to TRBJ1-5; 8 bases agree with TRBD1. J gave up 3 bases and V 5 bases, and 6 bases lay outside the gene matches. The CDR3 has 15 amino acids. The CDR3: CASSTDRDVNQPQHF. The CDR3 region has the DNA TGTGCCAGCAGTACGGACAGGGACGTCAATCAGCCCCAGCATTTT.

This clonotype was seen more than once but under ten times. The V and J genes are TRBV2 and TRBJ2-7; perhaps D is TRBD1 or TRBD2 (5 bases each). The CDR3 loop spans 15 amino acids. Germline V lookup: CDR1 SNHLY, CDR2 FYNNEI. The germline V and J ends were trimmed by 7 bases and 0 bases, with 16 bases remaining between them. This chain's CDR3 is CASKVVGRDSYEQYF. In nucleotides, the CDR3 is TGTGCCAGCAAAGTAGTGGGACGGGACTCCTACGAGCAGTACTTC.

CDR3 in DNA: TGTGCCAGCAGCCAAGATGGAATAGCGGGGGGAGTGAAGTCTTACAATGAGCAGTTCTTC. It yields the protein CASSQDGIAGGVKSYNEQFF. This sequence joins TRBV3-1 and TRBJ2-1, with 10 bases that match TRBD2. V gave up 0 bases and J gave up 4 bases; unmatched junction bases: 15. The CDR3 extends over 20 amino acids. CDR1 and CDR2 (germline): LGHDT, YNNKEL (reference sequence).

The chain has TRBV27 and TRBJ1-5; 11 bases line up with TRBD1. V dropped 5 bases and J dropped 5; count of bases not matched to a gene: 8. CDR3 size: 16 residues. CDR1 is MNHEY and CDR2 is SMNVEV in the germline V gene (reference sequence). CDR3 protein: CASSPFGQGAYQPQHF. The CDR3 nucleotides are TGTGCCAGCAGTCCCTTTGGACAGGGGGCATATCAGCCCCAGCATTTT.

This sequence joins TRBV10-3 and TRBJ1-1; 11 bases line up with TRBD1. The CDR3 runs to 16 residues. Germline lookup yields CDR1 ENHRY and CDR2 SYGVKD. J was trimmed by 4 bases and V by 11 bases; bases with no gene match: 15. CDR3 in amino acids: CAVKDAGQGGGTEAFF. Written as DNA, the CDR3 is TGTGCCGTCAAAGATGCGGGACAGGGGGGTGGCACTGAAGCTTTCTTT.

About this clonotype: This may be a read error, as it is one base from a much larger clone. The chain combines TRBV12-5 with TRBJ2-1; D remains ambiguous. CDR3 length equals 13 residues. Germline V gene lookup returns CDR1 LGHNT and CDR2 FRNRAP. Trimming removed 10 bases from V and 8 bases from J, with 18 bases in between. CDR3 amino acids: CANATAGVDEQFF. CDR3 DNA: TGTGCTAATGCCACGGCAGGAGTTGATGAGCAGTTCTTC.